This section outlines one T cell receptor (beta chain) sequence together with its context. Its antigen is currently unknown. The record originates from a study of monozygotic twins with inflammatory bowel disease. TCRdb re-analyzed the 5' RACE reads; it lists each CDR3 protein once, without DNA. This sample's clone table lists 330,000 or so distinct CDR3 sequences. Findings and limits, study-wide: Background noise in patient repertoires may stem from differing immunosuppressive treatments. Especially with disease activity, IBD patients shared fewer clonotypes with others than healthy twins did. Between concordant and discordant twins, repertoire similarity failed to differ, a result that limited power may explain.

Germline-derived CDR1 and CDR2 are SNHLY and FYNNEI. The CDR3 loop spans 13 amino acids. This receptor was taken from a human donor with ulcerative colitis or Crohn's disease, or a healthy co-twin of an affected twin (not recorded which). The sequenced material came from blood. The chain links TRBV2 to TRBJ2-1; TCRdb's assignment of TRBD1 cannot be checked, as there is no DNA. CDR3: CASKIDRVDEQFF.